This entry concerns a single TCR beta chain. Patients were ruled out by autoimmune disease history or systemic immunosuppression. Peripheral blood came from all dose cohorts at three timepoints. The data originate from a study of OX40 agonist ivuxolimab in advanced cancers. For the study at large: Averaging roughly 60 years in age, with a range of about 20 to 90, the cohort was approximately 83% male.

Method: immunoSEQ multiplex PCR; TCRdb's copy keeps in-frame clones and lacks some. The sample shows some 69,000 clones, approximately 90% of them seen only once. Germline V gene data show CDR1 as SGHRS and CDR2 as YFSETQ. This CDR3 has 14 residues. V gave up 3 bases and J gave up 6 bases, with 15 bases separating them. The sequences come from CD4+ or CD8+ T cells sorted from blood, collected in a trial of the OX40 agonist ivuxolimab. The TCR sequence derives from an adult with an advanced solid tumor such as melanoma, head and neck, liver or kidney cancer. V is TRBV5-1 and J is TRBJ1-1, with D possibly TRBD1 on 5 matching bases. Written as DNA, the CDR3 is TGCGCCAGCAGCTACCGGGACCAAGGCGCTGAAGCTTTCTTT. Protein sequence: CASSYRDQGAEAFF.